A selection of T cell receptor beta chains follows, all from one sample in a study of OX40 agonist ivuxolimab in advanced cancers. Sequenced by immunoSEQ multiplex PCR; TCRdb stores in-frame clones only, minus some. The sample has roughly 110,000 clones; roughly nine tenths are singletons. The sample was CD4+ or CD8+ T cells sorted from blood, taken in a trial of the OX40 agonist ivuxolimab. Receptors originate from an adult with an advanced solid tumor such as melanoma, head and neck, liver or kidney cancer. Each CDR3 is given with its conserved first and last residue. Each record gives: clone size, D gene, J gene, V gene, CDR3 DNA, CDR3 protein. The D gene is left open where the match is weak. Some rows mark clone size as missing; the rest say once, few, many or name a class of expanded clone.

clone size: many; D gene: TRBD1; J gene: TRBJ1-5; V gene: TRBV25-1; CDR3 DNA: TGTGCCAGCAGCCCGACAGGGGACGTGGGTAGCAATCAGCCCCAGCATTTT; CDR3 protein: CASSPTGDVGSNQPQHF
clone size: NA; D gene: TRBD1; J gene: TRBJ2-7; V gene: TRBV7-9; CDR3 DNA: TGTGCCAGCAGCCTAAGACAGGGACCCATCTCCTACGAGCAGTACTTC; CDR3 protein: CASSLRQGPISYEQYF
clone size: NA; D gene: TRBD1; J gene: TRBJ2-1; V gene: TRBV28; CDR3 DNA: TGTGCCAGCTCCTCCGGGACAGAGTTCTTC; CDR3 protein: CASSSGTEFF
clone size: NA; D gene: NA; J gene: TRBJ2-2; V gene: TRBV5-1; CDR3 DNA: TGCGCCAGCAGCTTGAGCGGGACAGCGAACACCGGGGAGCTGTTTTTT; CDR3 protein: CASSLSGTANTGELFF
clone size: NA; D gene: NA; J gene: TRBJ1-2; V gene: TRBV14; CDR3 DNA: TGTGCAGCCAGAGGCAGGGATTATTCTAACTATGGCTACACCTTC; CDR3 protein: CAARGRDYSNYGYTF
clone size: NA; D gene: TRBD1; J gene: TRBJ1-5; V gene: TRBV28; CDR3 DNA: TGTGCCAGCAGTTCAGCTCAGGGGGGACGTCAGCCCCAGCATTTT; CDR3 protein: CASSSAQGGRQPQHF
clone size: NA; D gene: NA; J gene: TRBJ1-5; V gene: TRBV2; CDR3 DNA: TGTGCCAGCAGTGAAGGTGGGGGTCAGCCCCAGCATTTT; CDR3 protein: CASSEGGGQPQHF
clone size: NA; D gene: NA; J gene: TRBJ2-7; V gene: TRBV28; CDR3 DNA: TGTGCCAGCAGTTCCCCTTTTGAGCAGTACTTC; CDR3 protein: CASSSPFEQYF
clone size: once; D gene: NA; J gene: TRBJ1-6; V gene: TRBV5-1; CDR3 DNA: TGCGCCAGCAGCACGGATCCCGGGGCCCCGGGTTCACCCCTCCACTTT; CDR3 protein: CASSTDPGAPGSPLHF
clone size: NA; D gene: TRBD2; J gene: TRBJ2-5; V gene: TRBV11-1; CDR3 DNA: TGTGCCAGCAGCCAGATTCCCCGGACTAGCGGATACCAAGAGACCCAGTACTTC; CDR3 protein: CASSQIPRTSGYQETQYF
clone size: NA; D gene: TRBD1; J gene: TRBJ1-1; V gene: TRBV5-4; CDR3 DNA: TGTGCCAGCCGGTCGGGACAGGGTGTAGACACTGAAGCTTTCTTT; CDR3 protein: CASRSGQGVDTEAFF
clone size: NA; D gene: NA; J gene: TRBJ1-5; V gene: TRBV6-1; CDR3 DNA: TGTGCCAGCAGCCGAGGGGAGCCCCAGCATTTT; CDR3 protein: CASSRGEPQHF
clone size: NA; D gene: NA; J gene: TRBJ1-4; V gene: TRBV5-1; CDR3 DNA: TGCGCCAGCAGCTTGGTCTTGGGGAAGGATGAAAAACTGTTTTTT; CDR3 protein: CASSLVLGKDEKLFF
clone size: NA; D gene: NA; J gene: TRBJ1-2; V gene: TRBV7-2; CDR3 DNA: TGTGCCAGCAGCCCCGCGGTAGCTAACTATGGCTACACCTTC; CDR3 protein: CASSPAVANYGYTF
clone size: NA; D gene: NA; J gene: TRBJ2-7; V gene: TRBV27; CDR3 DNA: TGTGCCAGCGGGCCCCGCTCGGTGGGCTACGAGCAGTACTTC; CDR3 protein: CASGPRSVGYEQYF
clone size: NA; D gene: NA; J gene: TRBJ2-3; V gene: TRBV7-9; CDR3 DNA: TGTGCCAGCAGCCAACAAACAGATACGCAGTATTTT; CDR3 protein: CASSQQTDTQYF
clone size: NA; D gene: NA; J gene: TRBJ1-1; V gene: TRBV2; CDR3 DNA: TGTGCCAGCAGTGTACAATGGAACACTGAAGCTTTCTTT; CDR3 protein: CASSVQWNTEAFF
clone size: NA; D gene: NA; J gene: TRBJ1-2; V gene: TRBV30; CDR3 DNA: TGTGCCTGGGTTGGGGTTCCTTACTATGGCTACACCTTC; CDR3 protein: CAWVGVPYYGYTF
clone size: NA; D gene: NA; J gene: TRBJ2-3; V gene: TRBV5-1; CDR3 DNA: TGCGCCAGCAGCCCCCGACTAGTCACAGATACGCAGTATTTT; CDR3 protein: CASSPRLVTDTQYF
clone size: NA; D gene: NA; J gene: TRBJ2-3; V gene: TRBV11-3; CDR3 DNA: TGTGCCAGCAGCTTAAACCCCACAGATACGCAGTATTTT; CDR3 protein: CASSLNPTDTQYF
clone size: NA; D gene: NA; J gene: TRBJ2-1; V gene: TRBV4-3; CDR3 DNA: TGCGCCAGCAGCCAACAGGGGAGGGATGAGCAGTTCTTC; CDR3 protein: CASSQQGRDEQFF
clone size: NA; D gene: TRBD2; J gene: TRBJ2-2; V gene: TRBV7-2; CDR3 DNA: TGTGCCAGCAGCCTAGCGGGGGCCGGGGAGCTGTTTTTT; CDR3 protein: CASSLAGAGELFF
clone size: NA; D gene: NA; J gene: TRBJ2-5; V gene: TRBV28; CDR3 DNA: TGTGCCAGCCTTCCGGGGGGCCAAAGAGAGACCCAGTACTTC; CDR3 protein: CASLPGGQRETQYF
clone size: NA; D gene: NA; J gene: TRBJ1-2; V gene: TRBV11-2; CDR3 DNA: TGTGCCAGCAGCTTAGGGGGGACTAACTATGGCTACACCTTC; CDR3 protein: CASSLGGTNYGYTF
clone size: NA; D gene: TRBD1; J gene: TRBJ2-5; V gene: TRBV19; CDR3 DNA: TGTGCCAGTAGTATAGATGGGACAGGGGGTAGGGAGACCCAGTACTTC; CDR3 protein: CASSIDGTGGRETQYF
clone size: once; D gene: TRBD1; J gene: TRBJ2-2; V gene: TRBV19; CDR3 DNA: TGTGCCACCGATTCGACAGGGGGTAGTGTCGGGGAGCTGTTTTTT; CDR3 protein: CATDSTGGSVGELFF
clone size: NA; D gene: NA; J gene: TRBJ2-1; V gene: TRBV7-9; CDR3 DNA: TGTGCCAGCAGCCGGGGCGACCTTTCCTACAATGAGCAGTTCTTC; CDR3 protein: CASSRGDLSYNEQFF
clone size: NA; D gene: TRBD1; J gene: TRBJ2-5; V gene: TRBV7-9; CDR3 DNA: TGTGCCAGCAGCCCGGGGACAGGACAAGAGACCCAGTACTTC; CDR3 protein: CASSPGTGQETQYF
clone size: NA; D gene: TRBD1; J gene: TRBJ1-4; V gene: TRBV5-1; CDR3 DNA: TGCGCCAGCAGCTTGGGAGGGACAGGGAATGAAAAACTGTTTTTT; CDR3 protein: CASSLGGTGNEKLFF
clone size: NA; D gene: NA; J gene: TRBJ1-5; V gene: TRBV4-3; CDR3 DNA: TGCGCCAGCAGCCAAGGGTCCGGTTACGATCAGCCCCAGCATTTT; CDR3 protein: CASSQGSGYDQPQHF
clone size: once; D gene: TRBD2; J gene: TRBJ2-2; V gene: TRBV30; CDR3 DNA: TGTGCCTGGAAGGGTTTAGCGGGGGGGACCGGGGAGCTGTTTTTT; CDR3 protein: CAWKGLAGGTGELFF
clone size: NA; D gene: NA; J gene: TRBJ2-5; V gene: TRBV5-1; CDR3 DNA: TGCGCCAGCAGCTTGCAAGGACGGGAGACCCAGTACTTC; CDR3 protein: CASSLQGRETQYF
clone size: NA; D gene: NA; J gene: TRBJ1-6; V gene: TRBV6-6; CDR3 DNA: TGTGCCAGCAGTACGTATAATTCACCCCTCCACTTT; CDR3 protein: CASSTYNSPLHF
clone size: few; D gene: NA; J gene: TRBJ1-2; V gene: TRBV6-5; CDR3 DNA: TGTGCCAGCAGTTACTCGAACTGGGCCCGTGGTGGCTACACCTTC; CDR3 protein: CASSYSNWARGGYTF
clone size: NA; D gene: NA; J gene: TRBJ1-2; V gene: TRBV28; CDR3 DNA: TGTGCCAGCAGTTTTTGGCCACGTAGCTATGGCTACACCTTC; CDR3 protein: CASSFWPRSYGYTF
clone size: NA; D gene: NA; J gene: TRBJ2-5; V gene: TRBV28; CDR3 DNA: TGTGCCAGCCCCCCCGGAGAGCAAGAGACCCAGTACTTC; CDR3 protein: CASPPGEQETQYF
clone size: NA; D gene: NA; J gene: TRBJ1-4; V gene: TRBV20-1; CDR3 DNA: TGCAGTGCCTGGAGTGAAAAACTGTTTTTT; CDR3 protein: CSAWSEKLFF
clone size: NA; D gene: TRBD1; J gene: TRBJ1-1; V gene: TRBV6-6; CDR3 DNA: TGTGCCAGCAGCCTCGAGACAGGGCCCACTGAAGCTTTCTTT; CDR3 protein: CASSLETGPTEAFF
clone size: NA; D gene: NA; J gene: TRBJ2-2; V gene: TRBV9; CDR3 DNA: TGTGCCAGCAGCGTAGGAACGTACACCGGGGAGCTGTTTTTT; CDR3 protein: CASSVGTYTGELFF
clone size: NA; D gene: TRBD2; J gene: TRBJ2-1; V gene: TRBV6-5; CDR3 DNA: TGTGCCAGCAGTTCCATAGCGGGGGGGTCCTTAAATGAGCAGTTCTTC; CDR3 protein: CASSSIAGGSLNEQFF
clone size: few; D gene: NA; J gene: TRBJ1-6; V gene: TRBV6-6; CDR3 DNA: TGTGCCAGCAGTCCCGGACAAGTAAATTCACCCCTCCACTTT; CDR3 protein: CASSPGQVNSPLHF
clone size: NA; D gene: NA; J gene: TRBJ1-1; V gene: TRBV7-9; CDR3 DNA: TGTGCCAGCAGCTTAGGGGGTTCAGGGACCGACACTGAAGCTTTCTTT; CDR3 protein: CASSLGGSGTDTEAFF
clone size: NA; D gene: TRBD1; J gene: TRBJ1-1; V gene: TRBV28; CDR3 DNA: TGTGCCAGCAGCTCCGGACAGGGGGCGAACACTGAAGCTTTCTTT; CDR3 protein: CASSSGQGANTEAFF
clone size: NA; D gene: TRBD2; J gene: TRBJ2-5; V gene: TRBV30; CDR3 DNA: TGTGCCTGGAGGCTAGCGGGGGGGCCGGAGACCCAGTACTTC; CDR3 protein: CAWRLAGGPETQYF
clone size: NA; D gene: TRBD1; J gene: TRBJ1-1; V gene: TRBV9; CDR3 DNA: TGTGCCAGCAGCGTGACAACCGGGACAGAGTCTCGAGCTTTCTTT; CDR3 protein: CASSVTTGTESRAFF
clone size: NA; D gene: TRBD2; J gene: TRBJ2-2; V gene: TRBV28; CDR3 DNA: TGTGCCAGCAGGAGCGGGGCGCGAACCGGGGAGCTGTTTTTT; CDR3 protein: CASRSGARTGELFF
clone size: NA; D gene: TRBD1; J gene: TRBJ1-1; V gene: TRBV6-5; CDR3 DNA: TGTGCCAGCAGTCGGACAGGGAACACTGAAGCTTTCTTT; CDR3 protein: CASSRTGNTEAFF
clone size: NA; D gene: NA; J gene: TRBJ2-1; V gene: TRBV28; CDR3 DNA: TGTGCCAGCATCAGCCCGGGACTGTCCTACAATGAGCAGTTCTTC; CDR3 protein: CASISPGLSYNEQFF
clone size: NA; D gene: TRBD2; J gene: TRBJ2-3; V gene: TRBV5-1; CDR3 DNA: TGCGCCAGCAGCGAGGGACTAGCTTTAAGCACAGATACGCAGTATTTT; CDR3 protein: CASSEGLALSTDTQYF
clone size: NA; D gene: NA; J gene: TRBJ2-7; V gene: TRBV5-4; CDR3 DNA: TGTGCCAGCAGCTTAATGGTTTGGGGGACAACCTACGAGCAGTACTTC; CDR3 protein: CASSLMVWGTTYEQYF
clone size: NA; D gene: NA; J gene: TRBJ1-1; V gene: TRBV6-6; CDR3 DNA: TGTGCCACCCACCAAGCGGGGGGCACTGAAGCTTTCTTT; CDR3 protein: CATHQAGGTEAFF
clone size: NA; D gene: NA; J gene: TRBJ2-3; V gene: TRBV25-1; CDR3 DNA: TGTGCCAGCAGTGAACGCCGGTCAGGGGCGGCTAGTACGCAGTATTTT; CDR3 protein: CASSERRSGAASTQYF
clone size: NA; D gene: NA; J gene: TRBJ2-7; V gene: TRBV5-6; CDR3 DNA: TGTGCCAGCAGCTTGGTTGCGGCCTACGAGCAGTACTTC; CDR3 protein: CASSLVAAYEQYF
clone size: NA; D gene: TRBD1; J gene: TRBJ1-1; V gene: TRBV6-1; CDR3 DNA: TGTGCCAGCAGTGAAGGACAGGGTAGGGGCACTGAAGCTTTCTTT; CDR3 protein: CASSEGQGRGTEAFF